One and the same sample provided the 30 T cell receptor beta chains below, sequenced in a study of human T cells and chemical hapten exposure. The time point: patch test 3, about 24 weeks after DPC sensitization. The sample's treatment: therapeutic diphenylcyclopropenone sensitization with weekly scalp DPC. TCRdb reprocessed the RACE reads via MiXCR and lists one record per CDR3 protein. This sample has approximately 160,000 distinct CDR3 sequences, with around a quarter found just once. The sample here was whole blood, taken in connection with sensitization to the hapten diphenylcyclopropenone (DPC). These receptors all stem from a woman under 30 with alopecia areata. Some clones in this sample may be carry-over from other donors' samples.

Details on this clonotype: A read error may produce the germline difference seen at one junction end. V gene TRBV12-3 or TRBV12-4 combines with J gene TRBJ1-4; tentatively, D is TRBD1 (5 bases). This CDR3 is built from 15 residues. The CDR3 protein is CASSLGDSYNERLFF. DNA of the CDR3: TGTGCCAGCAGTTTGGGTGACAGCTATAATGAAAGACTGTTTTTT.

Only a few counts were recorded for this clonotype. The chain combines TRBV5-1 with TRBJ2-5; possible D gene TRBD2, 6 bases. This CDR3 has 18 amino acids. V was pared by 4 bases and J by 2 bases, with 24 bases between. CDR1 is SGHRS and CDR2 is YFSETQ in the germline V gene. CDR3 bases: TGCGCCAGCAGCCTACGGGACTTAATCACGGCGTCACAAGAGACCCAGTACTTC. This encodes CASSLRDLITASQETQYF.

The chain employs TRBV4-2 and TRBJ2-7; 9 bases fit TRBD2. The CDR3 sequence is 17 residues long. Germline loops: CDR1 LGHNA, CDR2 YNFKEQ. V gave up 3 bases and J gave up 3 bases; unmatched junction bases: 12. The DNA for the CDR3 is TGTGCCAGCAGCCAGGCGGTTAGCGGGAGTTCATACTACGAGCAGTACTTC. Translated, it gives CASSQAVSGSSYYEQYF.

The V call is TRBV7-3, the J call TRBJ1-5; 7 nucleotides match TRBD1. The CDR3 spans 16 residues. With V trimmed by 4 bases and J by 7 bases, 13 bases remained unmatched. Germline V gives CDR1 SGHTA, CDR2 FQGTGA. The CDR3 sequence: CASSSGRRTGGQPQHF. DNA for the CDR3: TGTGCCAGCAGCTCAGGGAGGCGGACAGGAGGCCAGCCCCAGCATTTT.

This chain connects TRBV20-1 to TRBJ2-1; maybe TRBD2 (6 bases). The CDR3 consists of 14 residues. From germline, CDR1 is DFQATT and CDR2 SNEGSKA (reference sequence). Deletions cut 7 bases from V and 5 bases from J, with 18 bases between. Written as DNA, the CDR3 is TGCAGTGGCGGTGCTCGCGGGATAGACAATGAGCAGTTCTTC. Protein sequence: CSGGARGIDNEQFF.

The CDR3 here is CASSEQGWDGYTF. In nucleotides, the CDR3 is TGTGCCAGCAGTGAACAGGGATGGGATGGCTACACCTTC. The chain uses TRBV2 and TRBJ1-2, with D maybe TRBD1 (5 bases). CDR1 and CDR2 from the germline V gene are SNHLY and FYNNEI. Deletions cut 2 bases from V and 6 bases from J, with 10 bases between. CDR3 length: 13 amino acids.

This clonotype occurred a few times. The V and J genes are TRBV6-2 or TRBV6-3 and TRBJ1-2; D is ambiguous. CDR3 length: 11 amino acids. Per the germline V gene, CDR1 is MNHEY and CDR2 is SVGEGT. V shed 6 bases and J shed 13 bases, with 15 bases lying between them. The CDR3 reads CASRVSGACTF. CDR3 DNA sequence: TGTGCCAGCAGGGTTTCAGGAGCCTGCACCTTC.

The J gene is TRBJ2-1, the V gene TRBV15, with D tentatively TRBD1 or TRBD2 (5 bases each). In germline, CDR1 is LNHNV, CDR2 YYDKDF (reference sequence). The CDR3 spans 13 residues. V gave up 5 bases and J gave up 3 bases, with 8 bases separating them. CDR3 protein: CATSEGRYNEQFF. The CDR3 DNA is TGTGCCACCAGCGAGGGACGCTACAATGAGCAGTTCTTC. The full variable domain, completed using reference TRBV15 and TRBJ2-1, is DAMVIQNPRYQVTQFGKPVTLSCSQTLNHNVMYWYQQKSSQAPKLLFHYYDKDFNNEADTPDNFQSRRPNTSFCFLDIRSPGLGDTAMYLCATSEGRYNEQFFGPGTRLTVL.

CDR3 protein: CASSLDQGTDTQYF. In DNA form, the CDR3 reads TGTGCCAGCAGCTTAGACCAGGGGACAGATACGCAGTATTTT. The chain carries TRBV13 and TRBJ2-3, with D maybe TRBD1 (6 bases). The ends were cut back, 1 base at V and 3 bases at J, with 8 bases in the middle. Germline V gives CDR1 PRHDT, CDR2 FYEKMQ (reference sequence). The CDR3 extends over 14 amino acids.

This chain links TRBV4-3 with TRBJ2-7; D might be TRBD1 (6 bases). CDR1 and CDR2 from the germline V gene are LGHNA and YSLEER. The CDR3 loop spans 14 amino acids. The V and J ends lost 4 bases and 5 bases respectively, with 15 bases between them. This chain's CDR3 is CASSPTQGLDEQYF. CDR3 sequence (DNA): TGCGCCAGCAGCCCGACACAGGGTCTCGACGAGCAGTACTTC.

V gene TRBV4-2 combines with J gene TRBJ2-1; no reliable D call. Germline V gene lookup returns CDR1 LGHNA and CDR2 YNFKEQ. The CDR3 runs 11 residues. V dropped 3 bases and J dropped 8 bases, with 5 bases sitting between them. CDR3 protein: CASSQADEQFF. As DNA, the CDR3 is TGTGCCAGCAGCCAGGCGGATGAGCAGTTCTTC.

V and J are TRBV12-5 and TRBJ1-2; TRBD1 matches 9 bases. The trim removed 3 bases at V and 8 bases at J, leaving 4 bases unmatched. Per germline, CDR1 LGHNT and CDR2 FRNRAP. This CDR3 spans 13 amino acids. The CDR3 sequence: CASGLGTGNGYTF. The CDR3 DNA reads as TGTGCTAGTGGTTTAGGGACAGGGAACGGCTACACCTTC.

This clonotype came up a few times. CDR3: CASSQEGSGSINIQYF. CDR3 bases: TGTGCCAGCAGCCAAGAGGGTAGCGGGAGTATCAACATTCAGTACTTC. The rearrangement links TRBV4-2 to TRBJ2-4, with TRBD2 identical over 9 bases. CDR3 length: 16 residues. The ends lost 0 bases at V and 7 bases at J; junction bases unmatched: 7. Per germline, CDR1 LGHNA and CDR2 YNFKEQ.

This clonotype is a singleton in its sample. The J gene is TRBJ1-5, the V gene TRBV7-8, with TRBD1 identical over 7 bases. Germline values: CDR1 SGHVS, CDR2 FQNEAQ. CDR3 length: 15 residues. V trimming: 0 bases; J trimming: 11 bases; junction bases outside the gene matches: 10. CDR3 in DNA: TGTGCCAGCAGCTTAGCCGGGACAGACTTTGGGGCCCAGCATTTT. This sequence encodes CASSLAGTDFGAQHF. The variable domain in full, completed from reference TRBV7-8 and TRBJ1-5, reads GAGVSQSPRYKVAKRGQDVALRCDPISGHVSLFWYQQALGQGPEFLTYFQNEAQLDKSGLPSDRFFAERPEGSVSTLKIQRTQQEDSAVYLCASSLAGTDFGAQHFGDGTRLSIL.

This clonotype turned up a few times. This chain links TRBV29-1 with TRBJ2-2; D not certain. This CDR3 is built from 13 residues. The V end was cut by 4 bases, the J end by 0 bases, with 6 bases between. Germline lookup yields CDR1 SQVTM and CDR2 ANQGSEA. The CDR3 protein is CSVVGPNTGELFF. CDR3 sequence (DNA): TGCAGCGTTGTAGGTCCGAACACCGGGGAGCTGTTTTTT.

At least ten counts were recorded for this clonotype. V gene TRBV11-2 combines with J gene TRBJ2-2; D might be TRBD1 (5 bases). This CDR3 region has 15 residues. V lost 1 base, J lost 1 base, and 7 bases lay in between. Germline CDR1 and CDR2: SGHAT and FQNNGV. This CDR3 is CASSLGRVNTGELFF. In nucleotides, the CDR3 is TGTGCCAGCAGCTTAGGCAGGGTGAACACCGGGGAGCTGTTTTTT.

The chain has TRBV7-9 and TRBJ2-7, with 7 bases matching TRBD1. The germline V gene has CDR1 SEHNR and CDR2 FQNEAQ (reference sequence). Trimming at V came to 5 bases and at J to 0 bases, leaving 7 bases not matched to a gene. The length of the CDR3 is 15 residues. The CDR3: CASSPQGGPSYEQYF. The CDR3 DNA reads as TGTGCCAGCAGCCCCCAAGGGGGCCCCTCCTACGAGCAGTACTTC.

V usage is TRBV29-1 and J usage is TRBJ2-2; D unresolved. Germline CDR1 reads SQVTM; CDR2 reads ANQGSEA. The ends were cut back, 7 bases at V and 0 bases at J, with 12 bases in the middle. The length of the CDR3 is 14 residues. CDR3 region: CSALRQTNTGELFF. CDR3 nucleotide sequence: TGCAGCGCCCTTAGGCAGACGAACACCGGGGAGCTGTTTTTT.

V gene TRBV7-9 combines with J gene TRBJ2-7, with 11 bases lining up with TRBD1. The CDR3 is made up of 17 amino acids. Germline V gives CDR1 SEHNR, CDR2 FQNEAQ (reference sequence). With 5 bases clipped from V and 4 bases from J, the junction kept 13 bases outside the gene matches. The CDR3: CASSIGQGARRKYEQYF. CDR3 coding DNA: TGTGCCAGCAGCATCGGACAGGGGGCGCGACGGAAATACGAGCAGTACTTC.

The sample holds a few counts of this clonotype. As DNA, the CDR3 is TGCAGCGTTGGGGACGTAGAGACCCAGTACTTC. Translating gives CSVGDVETQYF. The chain couples TRBV29-1 to TRBJ2-5; D may match TRBD1 or TRBD2 (5 bases each). Trimming shortened V by 4 bases and J by 4 bases, and 7 bases separated the two germline ends. Per the germline V gene, CDR1 is SQVTM and CDR2 is ANQGSEA. This CDR3 is built from 11 residues.

This clonotype was detected a few times. The chain employs TRBV29-1 and TRBJ1-2, with TRBD1 as a possible D gene (6 bases). The CDR3 is made up of 14 amino acids. V lost 0 bases, J lost 4 bases, and 12 bases lay in between. CDR1 and CDR2 (germline): SQVTM, ANQGSEA. The CDR3 bases are TGCAGCGTTGAAGATCAGGAGGGGGTCTATGGCTACACCTTC. Its protein is CSVEDQEGVYGYTF. Filled out from reference TRBV29-1 and TRBJ1-2, the complete variable domain reads SAVISQKPSRDICQRGTSLTIQCQVDSQVTMMFWYRQQPGQSLTLIATANQGSEATYESGFVIDKFPISRPNLTFSTLTVSNMSPEDSSIYLCSVEDQEGVYGYTFGSGTRLTVV.

This sequence joins TRBV4-3 and TRBJ2-1; 7 bases are shared with TRBD2. This CDR3 is built from 14 residues. CDR1 LGHNA and CDR2 YSLEER come from the germline V gene. Unmatched junction bases numbered 7, after V lost 1 base and J lost 10 bases. The CDR3 coding sequence is TGCGCCAGCAGCCAAGGATTCCGGGGGGTAGAGCAGTTCTTC. Translated: CASSQGFRGVEQFF.

There are many counts of this clonotype. The chain links TRBV7-2 to TRBJ1-1, with 7 bases identical to TRBD1. CDR1 and CDR2 from the germline V gene are SGHTA and FQGNSA. The V segment lost 1 base and the J segment 1 base; nucleotides outside the gene matches: 6. The CDR3 contains 16 residues. Here the CDR3 reads CASSLGYRGKNTEAFF. For the CDR3, the DNA is TGTGCCAGCAGCTTAGGTTACAGGGGCAAGAACACTGAAGCTTTCTTT.

V and J are TRBV10-3 and TRBJ2-7, with D perhaps TRBD1 (5 bases). V was shortened by 11 bases and J by 2 bases, with 16 bases between the two germline ends. Germline lookup yields CDR1 ENHRY and CDR2 SYGVKD. CDR3 length equals 13 residues. CDR3 residues: CAAGHPATYEQYF. The CDR3 coding sequence is TGTGCCGCCGGACATCCCGCCACCTACGAGCAGTACTTC.

The rearrangement uses TRBV5-1 and TRBJ1-1; D uncertain. The CDR3 totals 12 residues. Germline CDR1 reads SGHRS; CDR2 reads YFSETQ. The ends were cut back, 4 bases at V and 7 bases at J, with 11 bases in the middle. Written as DNA, the CDR3 is TGCGCCAGCAGCCCGAGTGGGGTTGAAGCTTTCTTT. Translation gives CASSPSGVEAFF.

This clonotype was picked up many times. V gene TRBV5-8 combines with J gene TRBJ2-3; TRBD1 matches at 7 bases. The CDR3 spans 16 residues. CDR1 and CDR2 from the germline V gene are SGHTS and YDEGEE. The junction had 5 bases not matched to a gene; V was cut back by 0 bases and J by 1 base. The DNA of the CDR3 is TGTGCCAGCAGCTTGGTGAGGGGGCGAGGCACAGATACGCAGTATTTT. As protein: CASSLVRGRGTDTQYF.

This clonotype came up a few times. V usage is TRBV3-1 and J usage is TRBJ1-4, with TRBD1 as a possible D gene (6 bases). Germline CDR1 and CDR2: LGHDT and YNNKEL (reference sequence). V was pared by 4 bases and J by 5 bases, with 20 bases between. The CDR3 sequence is 17 residues long. The CDR3 DNA follows: TGTGCCAGCAGCCTTTCTCCACAGGGAAGGGGCAATGAAAAACTGTTTTTT. It encodes CASSLSPQGRGNEKLFF.

This clonotype was recorded a few times. The rearrangement links TRBV15 to TRBJ2-7; tentatively, D is TRBD1 (5 bases). The CDR3 contains 13 residues. V shed 2 bases and J shed 7 bases, with 12 bases lying between them. Germline values: CDR1 LNHNV, CDR2 YYDKDF (reference sequence). The DNA of the CDR3 is TGTGCCACCAGCAGACGGACATCACGGGAGCAGTACTTC. Its translation is CATSRRTSREQYF. Variable domain in full (rest from reference TRBV15 and TRBJ2-7): DAMVIQNPRYQVTQFGKPVTLSCSQTLNHNVMYWYQQKSSQAPKLLFHYYDKDFNNEADTPDNFQSRRPNTSFCFLDIRSPGLGDTAMYLCATSRRTSREQYFGPGTRLTVT.

The chain links TRBV11-1 to TRBJ2-7, with 10 bases that match TRBD1. V shed 7 bases, J shed 6 bases, and the junction held 12 bases outside the gene matches. This CDR3 has 15 residues. Germline V lookup: CDR1 SGHAT, CDR2 FQDESV (reference sequence). The CDR3 here is CASTQHGTGAREQYF. The CDR3 nucleotides read TGTGCCAGCACCCAGCACGGGACAGGGGCCCGCGAGCAGTACTTC.

V and J are TRBV3-1 and TRBJ2-5; TRBD1 is a possible D gene (6 bases). CDR3 size: 17 residues. V was clipped by 5 bases and J by 5 bases, with 24 bases between them. Per the germline V gene, CDR1 is LGHDT and CDR2 is YNNKEL (reference sequence). CDR3 DNA: TGTGCCAGCAGCTTTCTGACCCCCCAGGGGCTAGGGGAGACCCAGTACTTC. Protein: CASSFLTPQGLGETQYF.